The rows below give T cell receptor beta chains drawn from one sample of a study of monozygotic twins with inflammatory bowel disease. TCRdb re-called the 5' RACE reads and catalogs CDR3 proteins one per entry, DNA excluded. The sample table includes 400,000 to 500,000 distinct CDR3 sequences. The specimen was blood. These receptors came from a human donor with ulcerative colitis or Crohn's disease, or a healthy co-twin of an affected twin (not recorded which). Each CDR3 is given with its conserved first and last residue.

>TRBV10-3|TRBJ2-7
CAITRDPLSEQYF
>TRBV11-2|TRBJ1-1
CASSLVPGIGTEAFF
>TRBV28|TRBJ2-3
CGSGGTDTQYF
>TRBV3-1|TRBJ1-1
CASSQDFFSGEAFF
>TRBV18|TRBJ2-1
CASSPSWREFSNEQFF
>TRBV7-8|TRBJ2-2
CASSVRLAGGAGELFF
>TRBV10-3|TRBJ2-5
CAISGGPGETQYF
>TRBV19|TRBJ1-6
CASSIATGGSSPLHF
>TRBV6-1|TRBJ1-1
CASSQFPLGGHRGTEAFF
>TRBV20-1|TRBJ2-1
CSARIPLLNEQFF
>TRBV20-1|TRBJ2-1
CSARGGLTRSYNEQFF
>TRBV19|TRBJ1-4
CASSPKGEKLFF
>TRBV5-5|TRBJ1-1
CASSLEGGANTEAFF
>TRBV5-1|TRBJ2-7
CASSLGLLEKNYEQYF
>TRBV9|TRBJ2-7
CASSSYPSGPYEQYF
>TRBV11-3|TRBJ2-3
CASSPSSTGSHTQYF
>TRBV24-1|TRBJ2-1
CATSDSGTYEQFF
>TRBV20-1|TRBJ1-1
CSASRTSHEAFF
>TRBV12-3/TRBV12-4|TRBJ1-2
CASSPGTGFNYGYTF
>TRBV7-2|TRBJ2-3
CASSSHFRDTQYF
>TRBV5-5|TRBJ2-5
CASSFLGEETQYF
>TRBV5-1|TRBJ2-5
CASKVNSVETQYF
>TRBV5-1|TRBJ1-1
CASTPLKVPNTEAFF
>TRBV11-3|TRBJ2-5
CASSQGQGPKETQYF
>TRBV19|TRBJ2-7
CASSEIPHYEQYF